This passage covers 27 T cell receptor beta chains from one sample sequenced in a study of blood T cells in healthy people across ages. With a J-beta primer mix and a sample-barcoded 5' primer, a second PCR ran about 6 to 11 cycles. TCRdb called the 5' RACE reads again in MiXCR, with one record for every CDR3 protein. The sample lists 700,000 to 900,000 distinct CDR3 sequences, under 30% seen once, with under 3% in the top ten. The same sample was also used in a study of T cells of mothers and their children.

The sample consisted of blood. These receptors were collected from a boy younger than 18 in good health.

The sample holds a few counts of this clonotype. The chain links TRBV15 to TRBJ1-6; TRBD1 is a possible D gene (5 bases). The germline gives CDR1 LNHNV, CDR2 YYDKDF (reference sequence). The V end was cut by 1 base, the J end by 5 bases, with 12 bases between. This CDR3 is 16 amino acids long. CDR3 residues: CATSRAGGRNNSPLHF. The CDR3 DNA follows: TGTGCCACCAGCAGAGCGGGGGGGAGGAATAATTCACCCCTCCACTTT.

This clonotype was recorded many times. This CDR3 reads CASSSYNEQFF. The CDR3 DNA reads as TGTGCCAGCAGTTCCTACAATGAGCAGTTCTTC. The V call is TRBV12-3 or TRBV12-4, the J call TRBJ2-1, with unresolved D. CDR3 length: 11 residues. The ends were cut back, 4 bases at V and 2 bases at J, with 0 bases in the middle.

This clonotype was counted a few times. The V and J genes are TRBV7-2 and TRBJ1-1, with TRBD1 identical over 8 bases. CDR1 is SGHTA, CDR2 FQGNSA, per germline. Trimming took 4 bases from V and 1 from J; bases not matched to a gene: 5. The CDR3 sequence is 15 residues long. As DNA, the CDR3 is TGTGCCAGCAGCTCCCGGGACAGGTCGAACACTGAAGCTTTCTTT. This gives the protein CASSSRDRSNTEAFF.

V usage is TRBV6-1 and J usage is TRBJ2-1; D might be TRBD2 (7 bases). The germline V gene encodes CDR1 MNHNS and CDR2 SASEGT. V lost 7 bases, J lost 8 bases, and 15 bases lay in between. The CDR3 has 13 amino acids. The CDR3 spells CASTIGGADEQFF. CDR3 in DNA: TGTGCCAGCACCATTGGGGGGGCGGATGAGCAGTTCTTC.

In its sample, this clonotype was seen a few times. The chain carries TRBV5-1 and TRBJ2-2; 11 bases agree with TRBD2. The junction had 6 bases not matched to a gene; V was cut back by 4 bases and J by 4 bases. The germline V gene encodes CDR1 SGHRS and CDR2 YFSETQ. The CDR3 totals 16 residues. The CDR3 DNA reads as TGCGCCAGCAGCCCTACTAGCGGGGGAGGCACCGGGGAGCTGTTTTTT. Its protein is CASSPTSGGGTGELFF.

For the CDR3, the DNA is TGTGCCAGCAGTTGGGACAGCGACTACGAGCAGTACTTC. Amino acids: CASSWDSDYEQYF. V is TRBV7-9 and J is TRBJ2-7; 7 nucleotides match TRBD1. The J segment lost 3 bases and the V segment lost 6 bases, leaving 5 bases of the junction unmatched. CDR1 and CDR2 (germline): SEHNR, FQNEAQ (reference sequence). The CDR3 covers 13 residues.

This clonotype was detected only a few times. The chain couples TRBV20-1 to TRBJ2-2; possible D gene TRBD1, 5 bases. Germline CDR1 reads DFQATT; CDR2 reads SNEGSKA (reference sequence). V lost 5 bases, J lost 7 bases, and 17 bases lay in between. The CDR3 runs 14 residues. CDR3 sequence: CSAWMAGRNGELFF. The CDR3 DNA follows: TGCAGTGCTTGGATGGCAGGGCGGAACGGGGAGCTGTTTTTT.

V gene TRBV28 combines with J gene TRBJ2-7; 10 positions agree with TRBD1. After removal of 10 bases from V and 0 bases from J, the junction contained 6 bases not matched to a gene. There are 14 residues in the CDR3. Germline CDR1 reads MDHEN; CDR2 reads SYDVKM. The CDR3 sequence: CATTGTGDSYEQYF. The CDR3, as DNA: TGTGCCACCACAGGGACAGGGGACTCCTACGAGCAGTACTTC.

The rearrangement links TRBV3-1 to TRBJ2-1; the D is unclear. CDR3 length equals 14 residues. The V end was cut by 0 bases, the J end by 4 bases, with 7 bases between. The germline V gene encodes CDR1 LGHDT and CDR2 YNNKEL (reference sequence). CDR3 loop: CASSQDHGYNEQFF. The CDR3 DNA reads TGTGCCAGCAGCCAAGATCATGGGTACAATGAGCAGTTCTTC.

This chain joins TRBV12-3 or TRBV12-4 and TRBJ1-2, with unresolved D. Trimming cost V 5 bases and J 2 bases, with 6 bases left between them. CDR3 size: 12 residues. The CDR3 nucleotides are TGTGCCAGCAGTCTTCAGAACTATGGCTACACCTTC. Protein sequence: CASSLQNYGYTF.

This chain links TRBV2 with TRBJ2-5; 10 nucleotides line up with TRBD2. The CDR3 extends over 14 amino acids. Germline assignment: CDR1 SNHLY and CDR2 FYNNEI. After removal of 2 bases from V and 7 bases from J, the junction contained 4 bases not matched to a gene. DNA for the CDR3: TGTGCCAGCAGTGAACTAGCGGGGGATCGGACCCAGTACTTC. Translated, it gives CASSELAGDRTQYF.

The chain recombines TRBV12-3 or TRBV12-4 with TRBJ1-6, with 9 nucleotides matching TRBD1. The CDR3 runs to 15 residues. J gave up 8 bases and V 6 bases, and 8 bases lay outside the gene matches. For the CDR3, the DNA is TGTGCCAGCAGAGACCCGGGACAGGGATATTCACCCCTCCACTTT. It specifies CASRDPGQGYSPLHF.

J is TRBJ2-5 and V is TRBV18, with TRBD1 as a possible D gene (5 bases). Deletions cut 4 bases from V and 5 bases from J, with 11 bases between. CDR1 is KGHSH, CDR2 LQKENI, per germline. CDR3 length equals 13 residues. The CDR3 DNA sequence: TGTGCCAGCTCACAGGGGCGCGATGAGACCCAGTACTTC. Protein sequence: CASSQGRDETQYF.

The gene calls are TRBV27 and TRBJ2-5; D is undetermined. CDR3 size: 14 residues. Trimming took off 2 bases at V and 1 base at J, with 8 bases between the two ends. Germline CDR1 and CDR2: MNHEY and SMNVEV (reference sequence). Written as DNA, the CDR3 is TGTGCCAGCAGTTTAACTTACACCCAAGAGACCCAGTACTTC. It specifies CASSLTYTQETQYF.

A few counts support this clonotype. V and J are TRBV7-3 and TRBJ2-4, with 8 bases that match TRBD1. Germline CDR1 and CDR2: SGHTA and FQGTGA. The CDR3 is 16 residues long. The trim removed 5 bases at V and 3 bases at J, leaving 9 bases unmatched. CDR3 residues: CASSRTPGTGKNIQYF. The CDR3 nucleotides are TGTGCCAGCAGCCGCACCCCCGGGACAGGCAAAAACATTCAGTACTTC.

J is TRBJ1-3 and V is TRBV12-3 or TRBV12-4, with D hard to call. The CDR3 extends over 13 amino acids. V was cut by 5 bases and J by 8 bases, with 13 bases left in between. In DNA, the CDR3 is TGTGCCAGCAGTACCCGGTGGGGTGACACCATATATTTT. It specifies CASSTRWGDTIYF.

Only a few counts were recorded for this clonotype. The genes are TRBV6-2 or TRBV6-3 and TRBJ2-3, with D uncertain. V shed 6 bases and J shed 2 bases, with 15 bases lying between them. Germline V gene lookup returns CDR1 MNHEY and CDR2 SVGEGT. The CDR3 is 15 amino acids. CDR3 nucleotide sequence: TGTGCCAGCAGGGACGGGTTCGGCTTCACAGATACGCAGTATTTT. Translated: CASRDGFGFTDTQYF.

This chain links TRBV5-1 with TRBJ2-5, with D hard to call. Looked up from germline, CDR1 is SGHRS and CDR2 is YFSETQ. V dropped 4 bases and J dropped 10 bases, with 11 bases sitting between them. The CDR3 runs 11 residues. CDR3 coding DNA: TGCGCCAGCAGCCGCGGACGGAACCAGTACTTC. It encodes CASSRGRNQYF.

This clonotype was counted a few times. The chain recombines TRBV5-1 with TRBJ2-3, with 11 bases fitting TRBD2. There are 16 residues in the CDR3. V lost 0 bases, J lost 2 bases, and 2 bases stayed unmatched. Per the germline V gene, CDR1 is SGHRS and CDR2 is YFSETQ. The CDR3 sequence is CASSLETSGVTDTQYF. The DNA for the CDR3 is TGCGCCAGCAGCTTGGAGACTAGCGGGGTCACAGATACGCAGTATTTT.

This clonotype was recorded at least ten times. The V call is TRBV10-2, the J call TRBJ2-2, with TRBD2 identical over 7 bases. The germline V gene encodes CDR1 WSHSY and CDR2 SAAADI. V lost 8 bases to trimming and J lost 2 bases; unmatched junction nucleotides: 2. The CDR3 is made up of 13 amino acids. CDR3 sequence (DNA): TGCGCCAGCCGGGACTATAACACCGGGGAGCTGTTTTTT. Amino acid sequence: CASRDYNTGELFF.

The chain employs TRBV24-1 and TRBJ2-1; unclear D gene. Germline CDR1 KGHDR, CDR2 SFDVKD. V was cut by 5 bases and J by 8 bases, with 6 bases left in between. The CDR3 spans 11 residues. The CDR3 reads CATSVSDEQFF. The CDR3 DNA sequence: TGTGCCACCAGTGTTTCCGATGAGCAGTTCTTC.

The chain employs TRBV29-1 and TRBJ2-3; D perhaps matches TRBD1 (5 bases). The length of the CDR3 is 14 residues. CDR1 SQVTM and CDR2 ANQGSEA come from the germline V gene. The V end lost 2 bases, the J end lost 2 bases, and 11 bases lay between the germline ends. The CDR3 reads CSVETTAITDTQYF. DNA of the CDR3: TGCAGCGTTGAAACGACAGCTATCACAGATACGCAGTATTTT.

A few counts support this clonotype. V and J are TRBV29-1 and TRBJ1-5, with TRBD1 as a possible D gene (6 bases). Per the germline V gene, CDR1 is SQVTM and CDR2 is ANQGSEA. The CDR3 has 11 amino acids. Deletions cut 3 bases from V and 12 bases from J, with 12 bases between. The CDR3 region is CSVDEQGGQHF. The CDR3 nucleotides read TGCAGCGTTGATGAACAGGGAGGCCAGCATTTT.

This chain uses TRBV21-1 with TRBJ1-2; whether TRBD1, the table's D call, matches the DNA was not checked. TRBV21-1 is deemed a pseudogene. The CDR3 extends over 14 amino acids. For the CDR3, the DNA is TGTGCCAGCCGGACGGGGGGATTTGACTATGGCTACACCTTC. The encoded protein is CASRTGGFDYGYTF.

A single count supports this clonotype. The CDR3 DNA follows: TGTGCTAGTGGCTTTCTAGCGGGGGGGCAAGAGACCCAGTACTTC. Translation: CASGFLAGGQETQYF. The chain recombines TRBV12-5 with TRBJ2-5; 12 nucleotides match TRBD2. Germline V gene data show CDR1 as LGHNT and CDR2 as FRNRAP. V gave up 6 bases and J gave up 2 bases; unmatched junction bases: 4. The CDR3 has 15 amino acids.

This clonotype was observed a few times. The V and J genes are TRBV5-1 and TRBJ2-7; TRBD1 or TRBD2 may be the D gene (5 bases each). Per the germline V gene, CDR1 is SGHRS and CDR2 is YFSETQ. V shed 0 bases and J shed 5 bases, with 15 bases lying between them. This CDR3 has 15 amino acids. CDR3 in amino acids: CASSLAGGRDDEQYF. The CDR3 DNA reads TGCGCCAGCAGCTTGGCAGGTGGCAGGGACGACGAGCAGTACTTC. The full variable domain, with the rest looked up from reference TRBV5-1 and TRBJ2-7, is KAGVTQTPRYLIKTRGQQVTLSCSPISGHRSVSWYQQTPGQGLQFLFEYFSETQRNKGNFPGRFSGRQFSNSRSEMNVSTLELGDSALYLCASSLAGGRDDEQYFGPGTRLTVT.

The rearrangement joins TRBV12-3 or TRBV12-4 to TRBJ2-5; 8 positions agree with TRBD2. The V gene end was trimmed by 6 bases and the J gene end by 1 base; junction bases not matched to a gene: 4. This CDR3 has 14 residues. CDR3: CASRAGLGQETQYF. CDR3 DNA: TGTGCCAGCAGGGCGGGACTAGGCCAAGAGACCCAGTACTTC.